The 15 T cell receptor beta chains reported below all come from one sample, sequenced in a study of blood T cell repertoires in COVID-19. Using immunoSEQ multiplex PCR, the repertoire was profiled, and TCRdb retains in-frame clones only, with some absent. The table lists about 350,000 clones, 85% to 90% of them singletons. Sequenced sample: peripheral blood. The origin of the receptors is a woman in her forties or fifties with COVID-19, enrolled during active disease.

This CDR3 is CASRPQGNTEAFF. The CDR3 DNA follows: TGTGCCAGTAGACCACAGGGGAACACTGAAGCTTTCTTT. The chain combines TRBV19 with TRBJ1-1, with D possibly TRBD1 on 6 matching bases. The CDR3 contains 13 residues. CDR1 and CDR2 (germline): LNHDA, SQIVND (reference sequence). V lost 6 bases and J 1 base, leaving 9 bases between the germline ends. Together with reference TRBV19 and TRBJ1-1, the CDR3 gives the full variable domain: DGGITQSPKYLFRKEGQNVTLSCEQNLNHDAMYWYRQDPGQGLRLIYYSQIVNDFQKGDIAEGYSVSREKKESFPLTVTSAQKNPTAFYLCASRPQGNTEAFFGQGTRLTVV.

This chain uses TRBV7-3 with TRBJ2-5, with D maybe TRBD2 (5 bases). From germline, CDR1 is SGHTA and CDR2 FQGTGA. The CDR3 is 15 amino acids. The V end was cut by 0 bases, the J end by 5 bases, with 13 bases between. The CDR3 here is CASSLTGLKRETQYF. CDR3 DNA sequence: TGTGCCAGCAGCTTAACAGGACTCAAGCGGGAGACCCAGTACTTC.

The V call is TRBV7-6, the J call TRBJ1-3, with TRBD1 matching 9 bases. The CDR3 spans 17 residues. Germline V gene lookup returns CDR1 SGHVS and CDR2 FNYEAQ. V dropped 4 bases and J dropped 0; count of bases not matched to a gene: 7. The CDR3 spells CASSSRDRDNSGNTIYF. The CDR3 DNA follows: TGTGCCAGCAGCTCCCGGGACAGGGACAACTCTGGAAACACCATATATTTT.

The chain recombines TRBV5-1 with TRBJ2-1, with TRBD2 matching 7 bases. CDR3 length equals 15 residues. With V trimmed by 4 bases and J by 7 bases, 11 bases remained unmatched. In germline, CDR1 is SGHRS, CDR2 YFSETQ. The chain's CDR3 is CASSLEPTSANEQFF. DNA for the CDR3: TGCGCCAGCAGCCTAGAGCCAACTAGCGCGAATGAGCAGTTCTTC.

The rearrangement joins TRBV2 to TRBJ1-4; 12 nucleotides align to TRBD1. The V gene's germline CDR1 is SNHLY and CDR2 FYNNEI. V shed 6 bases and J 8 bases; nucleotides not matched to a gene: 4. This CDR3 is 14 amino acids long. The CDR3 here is CASRGGTGGEKLFF. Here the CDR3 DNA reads TGTGCCAGCAGAGGCGGGACAGGGGGCGAAAAACTGTTTTTT.

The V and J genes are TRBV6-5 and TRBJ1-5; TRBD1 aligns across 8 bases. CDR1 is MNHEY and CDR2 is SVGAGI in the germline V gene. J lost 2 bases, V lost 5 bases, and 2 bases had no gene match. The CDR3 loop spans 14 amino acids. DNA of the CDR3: TGTGCCAGCAGTCAGGACAGGGGCAATCAGCCCCAGCATTTT. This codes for CASSQDRGNQPQHF.

The chain's CDR3 is CASSIVGVRTGELFF. The CDR3 region has the DNA TGTGCCAGCAGTATAGTGGGAGTACGAACCGGGGAGCTGTTTTTT. The chain carries TRBV27 and TRBJ2-2; D is possibly TRBD2 (5 bases). Germline lookup yields CDR1 MNHEY and CDR2 SMNVEV (reference sequence). The CDR3 consists of 15 residues. Deletions cut 5 bases from V and 5 bases from J, with 15 bases between.

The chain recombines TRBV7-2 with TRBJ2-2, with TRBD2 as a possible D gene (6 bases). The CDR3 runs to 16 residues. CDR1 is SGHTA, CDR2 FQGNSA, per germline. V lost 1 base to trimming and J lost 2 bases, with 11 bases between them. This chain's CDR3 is CASSLGLVVNTGELFF. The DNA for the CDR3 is TGTGCCAGCAGCTTAGGACTAGTCGTTAACACCGGGGAGCTGTTTTTT.

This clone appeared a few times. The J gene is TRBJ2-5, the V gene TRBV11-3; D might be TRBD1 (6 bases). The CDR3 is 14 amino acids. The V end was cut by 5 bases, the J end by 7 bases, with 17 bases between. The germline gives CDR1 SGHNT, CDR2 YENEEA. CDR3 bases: TGTGCCAGCAGCCCCCCGACAGGAACGTCGACCCAGTACTTC. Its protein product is CASSPPTGTSTQYF.

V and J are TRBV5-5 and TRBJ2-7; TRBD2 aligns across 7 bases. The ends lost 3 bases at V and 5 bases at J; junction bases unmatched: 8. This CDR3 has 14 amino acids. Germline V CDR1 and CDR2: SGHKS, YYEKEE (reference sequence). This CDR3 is CASSSRELSDEQYF. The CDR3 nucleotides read TGTGCCAGCAGCTCGCGGGAGTTGAGCGACGAGCAGTACTTC.

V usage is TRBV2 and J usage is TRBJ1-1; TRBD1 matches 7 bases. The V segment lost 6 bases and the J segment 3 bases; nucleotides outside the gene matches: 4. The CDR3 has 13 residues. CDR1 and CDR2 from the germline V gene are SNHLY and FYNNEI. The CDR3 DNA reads TGTGCCAGCAGAAAACAGGGGTACACTGAAGCTTTCTTT. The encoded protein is CASRKQGYTEAFF.

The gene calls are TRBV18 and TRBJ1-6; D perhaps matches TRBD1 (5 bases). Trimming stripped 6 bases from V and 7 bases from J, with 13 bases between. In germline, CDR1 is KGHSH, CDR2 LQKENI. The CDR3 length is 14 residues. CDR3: CASSQDRKNSPLHF. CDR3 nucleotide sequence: TGTGCCAGCTCTCAAGACAGAAAAAATTCACCCCTCCACTTT. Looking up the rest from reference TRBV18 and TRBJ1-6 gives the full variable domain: NAGVMQNPRHLVRRRGQEARLRCSPMKGHSHVYWYRQLPEEGLKFMVYLQKENIIDESGMPKERFSAEFPKEGPSILRIQQVVRGDSAAYFCASSQDRKNSPLHFGNGTRLTVT.

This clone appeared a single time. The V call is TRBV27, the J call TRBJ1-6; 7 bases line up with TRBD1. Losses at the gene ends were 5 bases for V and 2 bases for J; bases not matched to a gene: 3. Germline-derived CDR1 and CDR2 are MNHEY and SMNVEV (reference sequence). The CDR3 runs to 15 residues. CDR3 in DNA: TGTGCCAGCAGTCTGGGACAGACCTATAATTCACCCCTCCACTTT. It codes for CASSLGQTYNSPLHF.

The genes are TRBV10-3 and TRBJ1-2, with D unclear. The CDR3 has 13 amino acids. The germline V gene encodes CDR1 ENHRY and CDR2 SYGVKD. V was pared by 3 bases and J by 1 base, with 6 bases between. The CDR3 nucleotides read TGTGCCATCAGTGAACAGAATAACTATGGCTACACCTTC. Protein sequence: CAISEQNNYGYTF.

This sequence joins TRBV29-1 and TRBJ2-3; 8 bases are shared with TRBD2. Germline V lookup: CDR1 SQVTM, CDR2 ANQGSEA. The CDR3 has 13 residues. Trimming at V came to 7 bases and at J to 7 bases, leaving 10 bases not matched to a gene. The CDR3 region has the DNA TGCAGCGGTGCGACGGGAGGGTACTATACGCAGTATTTT. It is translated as CSGATGGYYTQYF.